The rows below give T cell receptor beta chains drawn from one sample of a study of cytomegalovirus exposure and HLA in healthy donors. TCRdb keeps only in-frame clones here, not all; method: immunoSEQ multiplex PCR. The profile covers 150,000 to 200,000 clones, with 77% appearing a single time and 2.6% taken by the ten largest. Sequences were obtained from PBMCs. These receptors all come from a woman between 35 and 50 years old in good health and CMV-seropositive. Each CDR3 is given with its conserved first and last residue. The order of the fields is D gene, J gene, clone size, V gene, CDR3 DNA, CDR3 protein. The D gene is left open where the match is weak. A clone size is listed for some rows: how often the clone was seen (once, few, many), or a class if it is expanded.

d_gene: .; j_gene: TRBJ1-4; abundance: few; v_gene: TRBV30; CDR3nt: TGTGCCTGGAGGGTCCGGGGGATTGAAAAACTGTTTTTT; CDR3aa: CAWRVRGIEKLFF
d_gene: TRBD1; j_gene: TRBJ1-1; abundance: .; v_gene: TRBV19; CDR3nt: TGTGCCAGTAGTATAACAGGGGGTATCACTGAAGCTTTCTTT; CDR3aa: CASSITGGITEAFF
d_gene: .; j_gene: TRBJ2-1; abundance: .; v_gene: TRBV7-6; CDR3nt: TGTGCCCCAGGGATCACCTACAATGAGCAGTTCTTC; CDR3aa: CAPGITYNEQFF
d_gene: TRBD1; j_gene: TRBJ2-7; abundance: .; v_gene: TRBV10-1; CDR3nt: TGCGCCAGCAGTGAGTCTGGGACAGCCTACGAGCAGTACTTC; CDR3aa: CASSESGTAYEQYF
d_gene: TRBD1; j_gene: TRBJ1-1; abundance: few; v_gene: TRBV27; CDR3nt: TGTGCCAGCAGTTTATCGTGGCAGGGGGACACTGAAGCTTTCTTT; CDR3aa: CASSLSWQGDTEAFF
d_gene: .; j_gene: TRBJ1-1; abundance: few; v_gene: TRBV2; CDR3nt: TGTGCCAGCAGCCCAGGGGCCCTGAACACTGAAGCTTTCTTT; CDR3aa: CASSPGALNTEAFF
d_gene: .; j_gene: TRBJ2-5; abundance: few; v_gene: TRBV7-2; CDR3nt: TGTGCCAGCAGCTCCCAACAGGGCCTTAAGTACTTC; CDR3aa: CASSSQQGLKYF
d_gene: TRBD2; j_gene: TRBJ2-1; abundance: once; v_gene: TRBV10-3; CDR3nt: TGTGCCGCCGCATCTAGCGGGGGAACGACGAACAATGAGCAGTTCTTC; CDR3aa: CAAASSGGTTNNEQFF
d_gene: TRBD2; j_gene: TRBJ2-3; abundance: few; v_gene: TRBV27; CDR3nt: TGTGCCAGCAGTTTAATAGCGGGAGCGGCAGATACGCAGTATTTT; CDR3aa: CASSLIAGAADTQYF
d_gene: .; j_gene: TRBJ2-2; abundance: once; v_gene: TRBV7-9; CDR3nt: TGTGCCAGCAGCTTAGTTTCAGCGAACACCGGGGAGCTGTTTTTT; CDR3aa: CASSLVSANTGELFF
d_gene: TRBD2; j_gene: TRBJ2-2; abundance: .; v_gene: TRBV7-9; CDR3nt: TGTGCCAGCAGCAATGGGGGGACTAACGTGAACACCGGGGAGCTGTTTTTT; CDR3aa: CASSNGGTNVNTGELFF
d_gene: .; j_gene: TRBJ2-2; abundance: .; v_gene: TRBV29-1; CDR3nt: TGCAGTGTCGCACAGGGAGAAAACACCGGGGAGCTGTTTTTT; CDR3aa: CSVAQGENTGELFF
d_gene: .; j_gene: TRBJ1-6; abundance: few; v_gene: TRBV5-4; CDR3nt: TGTGCCAGCTCCAGGGTGGATAATTCACCCCTCCACTTT; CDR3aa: CASSRVDNSPLHF
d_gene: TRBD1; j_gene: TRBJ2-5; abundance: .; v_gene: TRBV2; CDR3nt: TGTGCCAGCAGTCTCCGGGACAGCCAAGAGACCCAGTACTTC; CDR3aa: CASSLRDSQETQYF
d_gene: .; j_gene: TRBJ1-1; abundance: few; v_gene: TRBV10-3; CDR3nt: TGTGCCATCAGTGACTACGGACAGAACACTGAAGCTTTCTTT; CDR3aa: CAISDYGQNTEAFF
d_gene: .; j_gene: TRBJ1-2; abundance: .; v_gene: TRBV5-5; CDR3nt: TGTGCCAGCAGCCCCTTTATCAACCGGGACACAAGCTATGGCTACACCTTC; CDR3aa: CASSPFINRDTSYGYTF
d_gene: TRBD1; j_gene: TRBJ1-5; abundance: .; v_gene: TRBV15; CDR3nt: TGTGCCACCAGCAGAGTTAGGGACAGGAGATTGGTTAGCAATCAGCCCCAGCATTTT; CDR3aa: CATSRVRDRRLVSNQPQHF
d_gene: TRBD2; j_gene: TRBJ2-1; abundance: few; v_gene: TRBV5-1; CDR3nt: TGCGCCAGCACCGTAGCGGGCCTAAACAATGAGCAGTTCTTC; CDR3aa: CASTVAGLNNEQFF
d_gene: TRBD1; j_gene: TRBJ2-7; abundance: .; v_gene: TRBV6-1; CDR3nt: TGTGCCAGCAGTGGCCCGGGACAGGGTAGCACCGAGCAGTACTTC; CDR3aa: CASSGPGQGSTEQYF
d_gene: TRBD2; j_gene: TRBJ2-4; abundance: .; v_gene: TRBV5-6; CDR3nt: TGTGCCAGCAGCTTATCTACTAGCGGGAGTGGAAGGGACATTCAGTACTTC; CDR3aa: CASSLSTSGSGRDIQYF
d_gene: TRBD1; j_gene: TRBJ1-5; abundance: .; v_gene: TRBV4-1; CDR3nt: TGCGCCAGCAGCCATCCTTCAGGGGGACCGAACAATCAGCCCCAGCATTTT; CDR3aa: CASSHPSGGPNNQPQHF
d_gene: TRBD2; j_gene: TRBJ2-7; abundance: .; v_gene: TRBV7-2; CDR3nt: TGTGCCAGCAGCTTAAAAGCGGGGGTTTCCTACGAGCAGTACTTC; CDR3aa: CASSLKAGVSYEQYF
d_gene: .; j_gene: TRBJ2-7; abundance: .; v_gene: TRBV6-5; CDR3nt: TGTGCCAGCAGTTACACCCCGGGGGTGTCCTACGAGCAGTACTTC; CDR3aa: CASSYTPGVSYEQYF
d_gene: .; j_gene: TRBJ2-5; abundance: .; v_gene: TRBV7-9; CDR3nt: TGTGCCAGCTCGGACTTCCAAGAGACCCAGTACTTC; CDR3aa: CASSDFQETQYF
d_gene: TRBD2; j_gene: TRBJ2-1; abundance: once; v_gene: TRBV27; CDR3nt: TGTGCCAGCAGTTCCGGACTAGCGGGGTACAATGAGCAGTTCTTC; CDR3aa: CASSSGLAGYNEQFF